This T cell receptor (beta chain) was found in a study of shared clonotypes between healthy human individuals. CDR3 length: 14 residues. Between the trimmed V and J ends, which lost 4 bases and 6 bases, there was a span of 13 bases. Germline V lookup: CDR1 SGDLS, CDR2 YYNGEE. Naive CD8 populations comprised CD45RO-negative cells positively selected for CCR7, excluding terminally differentiated effector memory CD45RA+ cells. Every contributor of samples was a Caucasian grown-up residing in Nashville, Tennessee. Clones were read by immunoSEQ multiplex PCR, and TCRdb kept only the in-frame ones, dropping some. Altogether over 750,000 clones are present, 96% being singletons, with the ten largest covering about 0.21%.

The V call is TRBV9, the J call TRBJ1-4; D is unresolved. The receptor's source is a man aged 25-45 years in good health. What was sequenced was naive CD8+ T cells sorted from blood. The chain's CDR3 is CASSPLAPDEKLFF. The CDR3 DNA sequence: TGTGCCAGCAGCCCCCTCGCTCCCGATGAAAAACTGTTTTTT.